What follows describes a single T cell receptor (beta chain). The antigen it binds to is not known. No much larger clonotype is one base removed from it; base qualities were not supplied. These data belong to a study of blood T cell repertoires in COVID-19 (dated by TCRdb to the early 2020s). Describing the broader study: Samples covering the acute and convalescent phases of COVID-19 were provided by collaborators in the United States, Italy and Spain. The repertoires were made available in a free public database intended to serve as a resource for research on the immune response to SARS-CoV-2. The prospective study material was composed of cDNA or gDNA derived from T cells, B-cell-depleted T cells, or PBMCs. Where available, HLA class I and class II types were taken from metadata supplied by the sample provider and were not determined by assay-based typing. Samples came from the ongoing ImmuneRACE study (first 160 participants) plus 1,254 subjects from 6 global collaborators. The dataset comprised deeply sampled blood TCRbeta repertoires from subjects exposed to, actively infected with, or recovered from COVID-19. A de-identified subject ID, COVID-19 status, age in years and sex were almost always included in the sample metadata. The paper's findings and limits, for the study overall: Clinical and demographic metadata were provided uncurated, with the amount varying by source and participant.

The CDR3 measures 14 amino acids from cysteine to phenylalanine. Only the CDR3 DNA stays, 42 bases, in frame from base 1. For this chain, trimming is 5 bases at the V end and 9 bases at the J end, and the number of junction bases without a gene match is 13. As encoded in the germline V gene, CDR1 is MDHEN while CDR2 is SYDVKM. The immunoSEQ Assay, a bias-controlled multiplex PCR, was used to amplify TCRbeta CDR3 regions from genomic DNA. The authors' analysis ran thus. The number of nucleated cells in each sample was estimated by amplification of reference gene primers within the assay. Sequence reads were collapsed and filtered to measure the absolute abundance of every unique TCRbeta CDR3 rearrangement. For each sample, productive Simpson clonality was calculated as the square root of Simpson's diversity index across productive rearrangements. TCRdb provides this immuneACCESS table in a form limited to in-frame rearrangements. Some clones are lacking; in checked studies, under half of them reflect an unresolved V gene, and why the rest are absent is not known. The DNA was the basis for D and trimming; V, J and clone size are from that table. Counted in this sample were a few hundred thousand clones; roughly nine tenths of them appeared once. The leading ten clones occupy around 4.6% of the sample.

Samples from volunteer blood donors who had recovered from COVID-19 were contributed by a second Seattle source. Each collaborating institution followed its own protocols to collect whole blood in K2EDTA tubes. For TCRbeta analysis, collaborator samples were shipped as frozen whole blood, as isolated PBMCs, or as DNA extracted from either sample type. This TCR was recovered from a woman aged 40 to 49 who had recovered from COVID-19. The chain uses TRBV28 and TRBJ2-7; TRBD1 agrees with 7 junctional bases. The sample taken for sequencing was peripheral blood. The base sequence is TGTGCCAGCAGTCCGCCCACAGGGGCTTCAGGGCAGTACTTC. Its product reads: CASSPPTGASGQYF.